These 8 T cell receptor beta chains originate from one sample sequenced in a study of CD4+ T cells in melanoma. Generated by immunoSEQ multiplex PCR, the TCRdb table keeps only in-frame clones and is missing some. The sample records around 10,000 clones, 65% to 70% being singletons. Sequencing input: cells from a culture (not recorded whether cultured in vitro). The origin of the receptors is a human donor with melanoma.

The CDR3: CASRRSPSGNTIYF. The CDR3 bases are TGTGCCAGCAGGAGGTCTCCCTCTGGAAACACCATATATTTT. The chain has TRBV5-6 and TRBJ1-3; D remains ambiguous. This CDR3 is built from 14 residues. The germline V gene has CDR1 SGHDT and CDR2 YYEEEE. Trimming shortened V by 5 bases and J by 0 bases, and 9 bases separated the two germline ends.

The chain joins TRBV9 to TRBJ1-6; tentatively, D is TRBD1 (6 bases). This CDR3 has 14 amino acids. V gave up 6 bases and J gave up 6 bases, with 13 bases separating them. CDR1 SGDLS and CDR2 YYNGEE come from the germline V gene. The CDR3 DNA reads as TGTGCCAGCACCTCTGCAGGGGTTAATTCACCCCTCCACTTT. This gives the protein CASTSAGVNSPLHF.

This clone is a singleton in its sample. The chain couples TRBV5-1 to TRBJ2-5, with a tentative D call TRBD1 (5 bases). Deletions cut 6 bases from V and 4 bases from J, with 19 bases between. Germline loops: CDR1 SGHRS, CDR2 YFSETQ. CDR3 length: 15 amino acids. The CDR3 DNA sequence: TGCGCCAGCAATCTGGAGCCAAACAGGCGAGAGACCCAGTACTTC. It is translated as CASNLEPNRRETQYF.

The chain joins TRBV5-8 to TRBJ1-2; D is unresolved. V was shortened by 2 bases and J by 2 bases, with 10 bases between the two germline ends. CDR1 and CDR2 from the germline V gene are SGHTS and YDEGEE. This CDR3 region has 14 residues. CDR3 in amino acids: CASSFPGGNYGYTF. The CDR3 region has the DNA TGTGCCAGCAGCTTCCCCGGAGGCAACTATGGCTACACCTTC. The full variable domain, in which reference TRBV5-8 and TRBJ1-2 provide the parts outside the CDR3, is EAGVTQSPTHLIKTRGQQATLRCSPISGHTSVYWYQQALGLGLQFLLWYDEGEERNRGNFPPRFSGRQFPNYSSELNVNALELEDSALYLCASSFPGGNYGYTFGSGTRLTVV.

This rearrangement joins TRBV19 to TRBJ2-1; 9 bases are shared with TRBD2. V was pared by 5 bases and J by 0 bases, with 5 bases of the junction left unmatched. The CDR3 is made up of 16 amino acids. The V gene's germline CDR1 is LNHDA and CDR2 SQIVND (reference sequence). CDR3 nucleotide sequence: TGTGCCAGTAGTTTGCTAGCGGGGAGCTCCTACAATGAGCAGTTCTTC. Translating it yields CASSLLAGSSYNEQFF.

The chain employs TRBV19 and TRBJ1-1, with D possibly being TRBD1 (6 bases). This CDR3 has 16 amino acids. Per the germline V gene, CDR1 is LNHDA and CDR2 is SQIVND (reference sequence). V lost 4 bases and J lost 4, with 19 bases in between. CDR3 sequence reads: CASSTAGGRRFTEAFF. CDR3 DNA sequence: TGTGCCAGTAGTACCGCGGGGGGGCGTCGGTTCACTGAAGCTTTCTTT.

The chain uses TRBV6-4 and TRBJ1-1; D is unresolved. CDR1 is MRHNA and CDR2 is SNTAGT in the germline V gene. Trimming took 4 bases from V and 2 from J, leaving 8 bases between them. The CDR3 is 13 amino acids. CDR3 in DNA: TGTGCCAGCAGTGTGAACGGTAACACTGAAGCTTTCTTT. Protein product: CASSVNGNTEAFF.

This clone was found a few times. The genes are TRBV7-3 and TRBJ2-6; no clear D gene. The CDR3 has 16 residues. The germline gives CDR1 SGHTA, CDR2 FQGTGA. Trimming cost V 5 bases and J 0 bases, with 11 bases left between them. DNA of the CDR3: TGTGCCAGCAGCCAACGGGCAGGCTCTGGGGCCAACGTCCTGACTTTC. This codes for CASSQRAGSGANVLTF. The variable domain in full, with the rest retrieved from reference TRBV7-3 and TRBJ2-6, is GAGVSQTPSNKVTEKGKYVELRCDPISGHTALYWYRQSLGQGPEFLIYFQGTGAADDSGLPNDRFFAVRPEGSVSTLKIQRTERGDSAVYLCASSQRAGSGANVLTFGAGSRLTVL.